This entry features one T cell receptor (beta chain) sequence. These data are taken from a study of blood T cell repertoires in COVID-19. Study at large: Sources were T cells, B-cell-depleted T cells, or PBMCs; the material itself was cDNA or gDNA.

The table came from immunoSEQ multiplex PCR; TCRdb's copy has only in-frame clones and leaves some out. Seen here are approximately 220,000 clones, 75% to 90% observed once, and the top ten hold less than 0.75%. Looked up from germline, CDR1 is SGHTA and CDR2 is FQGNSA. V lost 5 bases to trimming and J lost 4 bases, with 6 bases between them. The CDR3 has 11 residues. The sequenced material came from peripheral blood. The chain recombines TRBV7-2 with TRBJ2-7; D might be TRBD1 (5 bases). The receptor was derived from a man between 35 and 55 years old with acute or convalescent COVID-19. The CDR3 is CASSDRYEQYF. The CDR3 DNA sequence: TGTGCCAGCAGCGACAGATACGAGCAGTACTTC. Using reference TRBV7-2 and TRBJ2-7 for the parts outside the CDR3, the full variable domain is GAGVSQSPSNKVTEKGKDVELRCDPISGHTALYWYRQSLGQGLEFLIYFQGNSAPDKSGLPSDRFSAERTGGSVSTLTIQRTQQEDSAVYLCASSDRYEQYFGPGTRLTVT.